This entry is about one T cell receptor beta chain. Patients from Seattle were sampled longitudinally, starting during active infection. Authors' data handling: Reference gene primers were amplified, and this amplification served to estimate nucleated cell counts. Assay: immunoSEQ multiplex PCR; the TCRdb copy retains only in-frame clones and omits some. That table gives V, J and clone size, and the DNA gave D and trimming. This table has 250,000 to 350,000 clones, approximately 85% appearing once. In germline, CDR1 is SGHRS, CDR2 YFSETQ. The CDR3 spans 16 residues. Trimming left V 3 bases short and J 1 base short, with 16 bases between. The sample is drawn from a study of blood T cell repertoires in COVID-19. Turning to the study itself: From the United States, Italy and Spain came samples of acute and convalescent COVID-19. T cells, B-cell-depleted T cells, or PBMCs supplied cDNA or gDNA.

Source material: peripheral blood. J is TRBJ1-2 and V is TRBV5-1; D gene ambiguous. The clonotype comes from a human donor with COVID-19, enrolled during active disease. The donor label of this sample is uncertain. This CDR3 reads CASSSERGVNNYGYTF. CDR3 nucleotides: TGCGCCAGCAGCTCCGAGAGAGGAGTTAATAACTATGGCTACACCTTC.